This T cell receptor (beta chain) is from a study of vaccination effects on CD4 cells after COVID-19. Here immunoSEQ multiplex PCR was the method, and the copy in TCRdb shows in-frame clones only, minus some. The data hold tens of thousands of clones, with around 76% observed a single time. Unmatched junction bases numbered 7, after V lost 6 bases and J lost 4 bases. The germline V gene has CDR1 SNHLY and CDR2 FYNNEI. The CDR3 length is 14 residues. Before any sequencing was done, the ViraFEST assay used viral peptide pools to expand antigen-specific CD4+ T cells. Once cultured for 10 days, the cells underwent separation to obtain CD4+ T cells. PCR confirmed that the person was infected with SARS-CoV-2 between March and December 2020. Comments on this clone: The antigen remains undetermined.

This receptor was taken from a human donor who had a prior SARS-CoV-2 infection. The material was CD4+ T cells from PBMCs cultured with HIV peptides, obtained before COVID-19 vaccination. Subset meaning: HIV-1 Nef peptide pool negative control/reference culture. The rearrangement uses TRBV2 and TRBJ1-1, with 8 bases that match TRBD1. The CDR3 DNA is TGTGCCAGCAGGGGGACAGGCACGACCACTGAAGCTTTCTTT. It is translated as CASRGTGTTTEAFF.